The rows below give T cell receptor beta chains drawn from one sample of a study of shared clonotypes between healthy human individuals. The repertoire was sequenced with immunoSEQ multiplex PCR; TCRdb's copy has only in-frame clones and lacks some. The data show roughly 500,000 clones, 70% to 80% seen once. What was sequenced was PBMCs. The receptors stem from a woman between 40 and 55 years old in good health. Some clones in this sample may be carry-over from other donors' samples. Each CDR3 is given with its conserved first and last residue. Fields, in order: D gene, V gene, J gene, clone size, CDR3 DNA, CDR3 protein. The D gene is left open where the match is weak. Size tells how often a clone was seen (once, few, many) or the class of an expanded clone, and some rows leave it out.

TRBD2	TRBV6-5	TRBJ2-7	NA	TGTGCCAGCCGAGGCGGGGGGAACGAGCAGTACTTC	CASRGGGNEQYF
NA	TRBV4-1	TRBJ1-5	NA	TGCGCCAGCAGCCAGCAGGGATCTGGCAATCAGCCCCAGCATTTT	CASSQQGSGNQPQHF
NA	TRBV29-1	TRBJ1-2	NA	TGCAGCGTTGAAGGTGGACGGAGTAACTATGGCTACACCTTC	CSVEGGRSNYGYTF
NA	TRBV11-2	TRBJ1-4	NA	TGTGCCAGCAGCTTAGTACGAGAAAAACTGTTTTTT	CASSLVREKLFF
NA	TRBV11-3	TRBJ2-3	NA	TGTGCCAGCAGCTTAGAAGGAGTAGCAGGAGATACGCAGTATTTT	CASSLEGVAGDTQYF
NA	TRBV4-2	TRBJ2-1	NA	TGTGCCAGCAGCCAAGATGGGGACAATGAGCAGTTCTTC	CASSQDGDNEQFF
TRBD2	TRBV7-2	TRBJ2-7	NA	TGTGCCAGCAGCTTGACTAGCGGGAGTTCCTACGAGCAGTACTTC	CASSLTSGSSYEQYF
NA	TRBV5-4	TRBJ1-1	NA	TGTGCCAGCAGCTTATACCAGGGGCTGGGAACTGAAGCTTTCTTT	CASSLYQGLGTEAFF
NA	TRBV5-5	TRBJ1-5	NA	TGTGCCAGCAGCCTGGAGGGGCAGCCCCAGCATTTT	CASSLEGQPQHF
TRBD1	TRBV5-5	TRBJ2-5	NA	TGTGCCAGCAGCTTGGGCCGGGACAGGGGGCTAGGAGAGACCCAGTACTTC	CASSLGRDRGLGETQYF
TRBD1	TRBV2	TRBJ1-5	NA	TGTGCCAGCAGAAAGGACAGGGACAATCAGCCCCAGCATTTT	CASRKDRDNQPQHF
TRBD1	TRBV5-4	TRBJ2-1	NA	TGTGCCAGCAGCCGGGACAGGGGCGAATACAATGAGCAGTTCTTC	CASSRDRGEYNEQFF
TRBD2	TRBV7-8	TRBJ2-1	NA	TGTGCCAGCAGCTCGACTAGCGGAACCTACAATGAGCAGTTCTTC	CASSSTSGTYNEQFF
NA	TRBV10-1	TRBJ2-7	NA	TGCGCCAGCAGTGAGTCGACAGTACCCTACGAGCAGTACTTC	CASSESTVPYEQYF
TRBD1	TRBV19	TRBJ2-7	NA	TGTGCCAGTAGTACCCGGGACAGGGACTACGAGCAGTACTTC	CASSTRDRDYEQYF
TRBD1	TRBV18	TRBJ2-3	NA	TGTGCCAGCTCACCAGGGACAGGATTCACAGATACGCAGTATTTT	CASSPGTGFTDTQYF
NA	TRBV6-5	TRBJ1-4	NA	TGTGCCAGCAGTTACGGGGCAGGGTCGGGAGAAAAACTGTTTTTT	CASSYGAGSGEKLFF
NA	TRBV10-3	TRBJ2-1	NA	TGTGCCATCAGTGATCAATTAGGAGCCGCGGGTGAGCAGTTCTTC	CAISDQLGAAGEQFF
TRBD2	TRBV9	TRBJ2-3	NA	TGTGCCAGCAGCGTATCGGGCGGGAGGAGAGATACGCAGTATTTT	CASSVSGGRRDTQYF
NA	TRBV19	TRBJ1-4	NA	TGTGCCAGTAGCCTCCCGGACATTAGGGAAAAACTGTTTTTT	CASSLPDIREKLFF
TRBD2	TRBV5-6	TRBJ2-1	NA	TGTGCCAGCAGCGCTGTCGTAGCGGGAGGTCTCAATGAGCAGTTCTTC	CASSAVVAGGLNEQFF
TRBD2	TRBV7-2	TRBJ2-1	NA	TGTGCCAGCAGCTTAGCGCGTAGGGTAGCGGGGGATTCCTACAATGAGCAGTTCTTC	CASSLARRVAGDSYNEQFF
NA	TRBV5-5	TRBJ2-1	NA	TGTGCCAGCAGCTTGCATGGGGACCCGTACAATGAGCAGTTCTTC	CASSLHGDPYNEQFF
NA	TRBV12-5	TRBJ1-5	NA	TGTGCTAGTGGTCAAGAAAGCAATCAGCCCCAGCATTTT	CASGQESNQPQHF
NA	TRBV5-1	TRBJ2-5	once	TGCGCCAGCAGCTGGGGGGAACAGGGTGGCCAAGAGACCCAGTACTTC	CASSWGEQGGQETQYF
NA	TRBV27	TRBJ1-2	many	TGTGCCAGCAGCTTCCGCCATCCCGCTAACTATGGCTACACCTTC	CASSFRHPANYGYTF
TRBD1	TRBV19	TRBJ1-2	NA	TGTGCCGTTAATCGGGCAGGGGGCGATAGGGGCTACACCTTC	CAVNRAGGDRGYTF
TRBD1	TRBV7-8	TRBJ1-1	once	TGTGCCAGCAGCTATGGACAGGGGCGGGCTGCTTTCTTT	CASSYGQGRAAFF
NA	TRBV7-8	TRBJ2-2	few	TGTGCCAGCAGAAACGGACGGATGAACACCGGGGAGCTGTTTTTT	CASRNGRMNTGELFF
NA	TRBV7-2	TRBJ1-2	many	TGTGCCAGCAGCTTAGTCGCGGGCAGCTCTAACTATGGCTACACCTTC	CASSLVAGSSNYGYTF
NA	TRBV28	TRBJ2-5	once	TGTGCCAGCAGTTTGACCGCCGGGAGCGTTGGAGAGACCCAGTACTTC	CASSLTAGSVGETQYF
TRBD1	TRBV4-1	TRBJ1-3	NA	TGCGCCAGCAGCCAAGTTTACACAGGGGTTCCCGGAAACACCATATATTTT	CASSQVYTGVPGNTIYF
NA	TRBV5-1	TRBJ2-1	once	TGCGCCAGCAGCCCGACCCTCACAGGGACCTCCTACAATGAGCAGTTCTTC	CASSPTLTGTSYNEQFF
NA	TRBV30	TRBJ2-7	NA	TGTGCCTGGAGTGCCCCCTACGAGCAGTACTTC	CAWSAPYEQYF
TRBD1	TRBV4-1	TRBJ2-7	NA	TGCGCCAGCAGCCAAGAAGGGACAGCCGCACGCGAGCAGTACTTC	CASSQEGTAAREQYF
NA	TRBV7-2	TRBJ2-2	once	TGTGCCAGCAGCTTCACGGCGACCGGGGAGCTGTTTTTT	CASSFTATGELFF
NA	TRBV11-2	TRBJ1-2	once	TGTGCCAGCAGCATATCATCCGGGAATAACTATGGCTACACCTTC	CASSISSGNNYGYTF
NA	TRBV2	TRBJ2-7	NA	TGTGCCAGCCGGGGGCGCCCGAGCTCCTACGAGCAGTACTTC	CASRGRPSSYEQYF
NA	TRBV7-8	TRBJ1-5	NA	TGTGCCAGCAGCCGATTCCAGAATCAGCCCCAGCATTTT	CASSRFQNQPQHF